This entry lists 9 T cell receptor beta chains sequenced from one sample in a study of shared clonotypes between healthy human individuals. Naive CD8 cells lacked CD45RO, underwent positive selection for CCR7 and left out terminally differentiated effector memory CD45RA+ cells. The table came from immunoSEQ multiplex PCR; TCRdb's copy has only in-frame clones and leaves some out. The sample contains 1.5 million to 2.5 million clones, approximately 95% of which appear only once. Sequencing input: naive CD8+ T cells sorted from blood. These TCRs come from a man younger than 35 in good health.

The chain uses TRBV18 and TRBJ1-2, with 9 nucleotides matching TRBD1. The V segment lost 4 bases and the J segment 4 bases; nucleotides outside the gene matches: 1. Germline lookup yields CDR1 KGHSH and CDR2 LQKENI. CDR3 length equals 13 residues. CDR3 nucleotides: TGTGCCAGCTCACAACAGGGGGCCTATGGCTACACCTTC. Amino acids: CASSQQGAYGYTF.

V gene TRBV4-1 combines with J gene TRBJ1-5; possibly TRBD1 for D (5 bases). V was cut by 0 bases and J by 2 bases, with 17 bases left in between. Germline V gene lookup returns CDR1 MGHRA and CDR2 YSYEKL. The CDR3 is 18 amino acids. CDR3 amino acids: CASSQDLGVRLGNQPQHF. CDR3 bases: TGCGCCAGCAGCCAAGATTTGGGGGTGAGGCTGGGCAATCAGCCCCAGCATTTT.

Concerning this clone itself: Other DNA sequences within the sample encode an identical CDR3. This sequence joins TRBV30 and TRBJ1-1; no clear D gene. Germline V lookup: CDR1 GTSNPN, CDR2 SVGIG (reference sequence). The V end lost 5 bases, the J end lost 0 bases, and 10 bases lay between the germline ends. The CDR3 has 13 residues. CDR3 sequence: CAWDRALNTEAFF. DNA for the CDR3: TGTGCCTGGGACCGGGCTTTGAACACTGAAGCTTTCTTT.

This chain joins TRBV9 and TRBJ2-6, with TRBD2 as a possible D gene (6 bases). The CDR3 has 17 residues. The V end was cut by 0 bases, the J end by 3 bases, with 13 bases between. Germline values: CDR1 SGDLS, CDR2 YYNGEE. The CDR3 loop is CASSVGREERGANVLTF. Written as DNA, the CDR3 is TGTGCCAGCAGCGTAGGTAGGGAGGAACGTGGGGCCAACGTCCTGACTTTC.

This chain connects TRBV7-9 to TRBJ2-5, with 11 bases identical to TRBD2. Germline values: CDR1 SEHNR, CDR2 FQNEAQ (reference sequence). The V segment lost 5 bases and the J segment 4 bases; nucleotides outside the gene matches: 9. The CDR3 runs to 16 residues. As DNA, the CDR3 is TGTGCCAGCAGCAAACATAGCGGGGGGGCACGAGAGACCCAGTACTTC. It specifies CASSKHSGGARETQYF.

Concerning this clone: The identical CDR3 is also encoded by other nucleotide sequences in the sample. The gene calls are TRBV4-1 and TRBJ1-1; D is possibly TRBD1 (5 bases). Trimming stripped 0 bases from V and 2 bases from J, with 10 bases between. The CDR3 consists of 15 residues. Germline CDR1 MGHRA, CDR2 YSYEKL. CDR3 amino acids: CASSQDWGANTEAFF. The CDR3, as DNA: TGCGCCAGCAGCCAAGATTGGGGCGCAAACACTGAAGCTTTCTTT.

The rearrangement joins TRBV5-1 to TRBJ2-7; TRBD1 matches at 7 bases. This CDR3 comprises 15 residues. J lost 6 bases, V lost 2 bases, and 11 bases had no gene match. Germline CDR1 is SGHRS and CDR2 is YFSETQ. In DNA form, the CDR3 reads TGCGCCAGCAGCTTCTGGTTTGACAGGGACGTCGAGCAGTACTTC. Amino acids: CASSFWFDRDVEQYF.

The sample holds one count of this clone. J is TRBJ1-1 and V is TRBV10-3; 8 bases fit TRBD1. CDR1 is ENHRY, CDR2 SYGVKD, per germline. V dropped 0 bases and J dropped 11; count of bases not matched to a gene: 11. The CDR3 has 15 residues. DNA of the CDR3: TGTGCCATCAGTGAGTCCGGGACAGGAGGCCCCGGGGCTTTCTTT. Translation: CAISESGTGGPGAFF.

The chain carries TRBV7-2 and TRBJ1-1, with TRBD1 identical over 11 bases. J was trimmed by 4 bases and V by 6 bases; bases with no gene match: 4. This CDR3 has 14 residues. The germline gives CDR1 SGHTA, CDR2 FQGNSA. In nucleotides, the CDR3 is TGTGCCAGCAGACCGGGACAGGGGGTCACTGAAGCTTTCTTT. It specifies CASRPGQGVTEAFF.